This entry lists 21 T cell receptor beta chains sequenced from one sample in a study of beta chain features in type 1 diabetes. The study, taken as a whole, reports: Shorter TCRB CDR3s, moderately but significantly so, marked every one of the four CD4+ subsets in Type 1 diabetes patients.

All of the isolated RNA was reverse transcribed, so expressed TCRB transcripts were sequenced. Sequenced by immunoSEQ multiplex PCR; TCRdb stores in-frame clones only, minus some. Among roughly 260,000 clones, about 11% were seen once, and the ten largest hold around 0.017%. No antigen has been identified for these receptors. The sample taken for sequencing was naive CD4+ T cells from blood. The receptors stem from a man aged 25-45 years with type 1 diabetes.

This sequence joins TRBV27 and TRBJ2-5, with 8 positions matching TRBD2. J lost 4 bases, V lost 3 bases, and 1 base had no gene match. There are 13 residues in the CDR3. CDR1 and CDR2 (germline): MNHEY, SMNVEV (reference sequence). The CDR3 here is CASSFSGVETQYF. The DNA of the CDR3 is TGTGCCAGCAGTTTTAGCGGGGTAGAGACCCAGTACTTC.

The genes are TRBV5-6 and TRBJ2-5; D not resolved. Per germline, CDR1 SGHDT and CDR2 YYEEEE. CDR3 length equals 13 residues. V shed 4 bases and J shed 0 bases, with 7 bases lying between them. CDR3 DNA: TGTGCCAGCAGCCCCCTAAACCAAGAGACCCAGTACTTC. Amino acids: CASSPLNQETQYF.

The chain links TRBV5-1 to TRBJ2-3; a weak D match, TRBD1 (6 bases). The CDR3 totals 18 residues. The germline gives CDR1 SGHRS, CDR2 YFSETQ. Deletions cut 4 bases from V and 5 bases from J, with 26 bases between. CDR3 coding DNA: TGCGCCAGCAGCCCTCATTTGTCCGGGACAAACTTCGGAGATACGCAGTATTTT. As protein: CASSPHLSGTNFGDTQYF. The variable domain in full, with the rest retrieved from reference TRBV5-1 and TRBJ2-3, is KAGVTQTPRYLIKTRGQQVTLSCSPISGHRSVSWYQQTPGQGLQFLFEYFSETQRNKGNFPGRFSGRQFSNSRSEMNVSTLELGDSALYLCASSPHLSGTNFGDTQYFGPGTRLTVL.

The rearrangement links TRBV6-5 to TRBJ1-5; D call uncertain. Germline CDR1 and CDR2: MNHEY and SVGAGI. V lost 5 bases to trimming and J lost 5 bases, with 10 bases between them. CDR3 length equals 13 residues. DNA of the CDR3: TGTGCCAGCAGTAGCGGACGGCATCAGCCCCAGCATTTT. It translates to CASSSGRHQPQHF.

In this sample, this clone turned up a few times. CDR3 coding DNA: TGTGCCAGCAGCTTCACGACAGGGGACACCATATATTTT. Translating gives CASSFTTGDTIYF. The chain couples TRBV9 to TRBJ1-3, with 8 bases identical to TRBD1. V gave up 4 bases and J gave up 8 bases; unmatched junction bases: 5. The CDR3 extends over 13 amino acids. Germline CDR1 reads SGDLS; CDR2 reads YYNGEE.

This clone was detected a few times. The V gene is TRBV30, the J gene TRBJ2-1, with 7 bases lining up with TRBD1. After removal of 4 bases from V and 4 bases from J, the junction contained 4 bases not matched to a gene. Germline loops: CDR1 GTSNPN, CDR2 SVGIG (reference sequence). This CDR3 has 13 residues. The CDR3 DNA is TGTGCCTGGACTCCGGGACAGTACAATGAGCAGTTCTTC. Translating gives CAWTPGQYNEQFF.

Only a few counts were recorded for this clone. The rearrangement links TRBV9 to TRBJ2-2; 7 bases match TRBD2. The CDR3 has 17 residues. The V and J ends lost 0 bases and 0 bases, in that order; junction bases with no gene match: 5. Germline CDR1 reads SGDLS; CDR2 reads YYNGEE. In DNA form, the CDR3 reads TGTGCCAGCAGCGTAGGGGGGGGGACCGCGAACACCGGGGAGCTGTTTTTT. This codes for CASSVGGGTANTGELFF.

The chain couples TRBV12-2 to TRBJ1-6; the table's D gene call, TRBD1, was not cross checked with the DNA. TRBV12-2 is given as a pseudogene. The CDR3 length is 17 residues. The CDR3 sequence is CASRLKSHRDPNSPLHF. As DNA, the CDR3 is TGTGCAAGTCGTCTCAAATCTCACAGGGATCCCAATTCACCCCTCCACTTT.

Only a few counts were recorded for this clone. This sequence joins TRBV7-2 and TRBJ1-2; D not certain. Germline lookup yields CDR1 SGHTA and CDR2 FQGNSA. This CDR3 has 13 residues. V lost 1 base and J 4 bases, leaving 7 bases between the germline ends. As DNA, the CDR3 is TGTGCCAGCAGCTTAGACGGGTCCTATGGCTACACCTTC. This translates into CASSLDGSYGYTF.

Here the CDR3 reads CASSGDNTDTQYF. The DNA of the CDR3 is TGCGCCAGCAGCGGGGACAACACAGATACGCAGTATTTT. The chain recombines TRBV5-1 with TRBJ2-3; a weak D match, TRBD1 (6 bases). The length of the CDR3 is 13 residues. V was pared by 4 bases and J by 2 bases, with 8 bases between. Germline assignment: CDR1 SGHRS and CDR2 YFSETQ.

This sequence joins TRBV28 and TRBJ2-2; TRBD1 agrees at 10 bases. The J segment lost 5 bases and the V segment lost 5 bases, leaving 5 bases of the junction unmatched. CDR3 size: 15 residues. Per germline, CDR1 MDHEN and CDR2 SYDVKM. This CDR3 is CASSPAGQGTGELFF. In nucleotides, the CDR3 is TGTGCCAGCAGTCCAGCGGGACAGGGGACCGGGGAGCTGTTTTTT.

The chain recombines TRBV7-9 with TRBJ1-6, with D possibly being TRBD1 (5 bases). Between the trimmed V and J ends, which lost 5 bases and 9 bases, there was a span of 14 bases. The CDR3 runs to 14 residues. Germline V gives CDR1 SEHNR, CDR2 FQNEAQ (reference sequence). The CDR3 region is CASSEGLGFSPLHF. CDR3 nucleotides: TGTGCCAGCAGCGAGGGACTGGGATTTTCACCCCTCCACTTT.

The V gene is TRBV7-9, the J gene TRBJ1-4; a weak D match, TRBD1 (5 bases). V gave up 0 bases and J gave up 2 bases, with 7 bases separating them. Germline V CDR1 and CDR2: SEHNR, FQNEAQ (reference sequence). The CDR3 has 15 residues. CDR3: CASSLAEGTNEKLFF. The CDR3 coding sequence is TGTGCCAGCAGCTTAGCGGAGGGGACTAATGAAAAACTGTTTTTT.

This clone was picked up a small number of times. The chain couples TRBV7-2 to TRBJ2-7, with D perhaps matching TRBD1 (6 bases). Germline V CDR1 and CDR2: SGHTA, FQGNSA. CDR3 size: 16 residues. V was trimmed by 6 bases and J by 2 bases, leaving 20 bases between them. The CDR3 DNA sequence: TGTGCCAGCAGACGGAGCCCTGGACAGTCTGCCTACGAGCAGTACTTC. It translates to CASRRSPGQSAYEQYF.

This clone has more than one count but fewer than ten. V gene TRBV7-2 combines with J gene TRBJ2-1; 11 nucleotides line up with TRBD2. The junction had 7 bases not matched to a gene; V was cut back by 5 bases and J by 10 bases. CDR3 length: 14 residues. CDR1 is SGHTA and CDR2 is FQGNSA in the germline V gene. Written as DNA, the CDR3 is TGTGCCAGCAGCCATACTAGCGGGGGACCCGAGCAGTTCTTC. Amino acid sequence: CASSHTSGGPEQFF.

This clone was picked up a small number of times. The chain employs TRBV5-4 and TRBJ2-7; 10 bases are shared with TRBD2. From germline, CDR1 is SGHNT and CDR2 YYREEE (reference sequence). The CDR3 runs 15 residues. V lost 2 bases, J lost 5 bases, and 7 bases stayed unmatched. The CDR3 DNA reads TGTGCCAGCAGCTTTCCTAGCGGGGGCAACGACGAGCAGTACTTC. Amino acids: CASSFPSGGNDEQYF.

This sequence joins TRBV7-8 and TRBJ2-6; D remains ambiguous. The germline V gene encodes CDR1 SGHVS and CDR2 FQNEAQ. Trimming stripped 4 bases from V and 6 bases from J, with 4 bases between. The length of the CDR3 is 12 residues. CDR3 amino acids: CASSSLANVLTF. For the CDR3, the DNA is TGTGCCAGCAGCTCCTTGGCCAACGTCCTGACTTTC.

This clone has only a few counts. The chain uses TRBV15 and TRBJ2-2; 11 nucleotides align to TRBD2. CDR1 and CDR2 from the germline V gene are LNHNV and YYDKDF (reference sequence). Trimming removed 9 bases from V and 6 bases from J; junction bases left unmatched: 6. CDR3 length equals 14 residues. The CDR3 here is CATKLAGAPGELFF. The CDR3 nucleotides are TGTGCCACTAAACTAGCGGGGGCCCCCGGGGAGCTGTTTTTT.

CDR3 amino acids: CASSQTSGGYNEQFF. CDR3 bases: TGTGCCAGCAGTCAAACTAGCGGGGGGTACAATGAGCAGTTCTTC. The chain recombines TRBV5-4 with TRBJ2-1; 12 nucleotides line up with TRBD2. The CDR3 consists of 15 residues. Germline-derived CDR1 and CDR2 are SGHNT and YYREEE (reference sequence). Losses at the gene ends were 5 bases for V and 4 bases for J; bases not matched to a gene: 4.

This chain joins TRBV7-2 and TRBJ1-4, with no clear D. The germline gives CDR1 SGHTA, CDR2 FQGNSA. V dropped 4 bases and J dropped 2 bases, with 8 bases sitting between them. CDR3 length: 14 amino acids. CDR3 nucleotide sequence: TGTGCCAGCAGCTGGAGGGCGACTAATGAAAAACTGTTTTTT. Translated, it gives CASSWRATNEKLFF.

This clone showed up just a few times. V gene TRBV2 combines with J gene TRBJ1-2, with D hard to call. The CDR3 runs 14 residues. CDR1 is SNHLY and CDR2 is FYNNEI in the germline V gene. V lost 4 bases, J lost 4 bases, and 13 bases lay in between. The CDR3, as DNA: TGTGCCAGCAGTGTGGACGGGGATGCCTATGGCTACACCTTC. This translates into CASSVDGDAYGYTF.